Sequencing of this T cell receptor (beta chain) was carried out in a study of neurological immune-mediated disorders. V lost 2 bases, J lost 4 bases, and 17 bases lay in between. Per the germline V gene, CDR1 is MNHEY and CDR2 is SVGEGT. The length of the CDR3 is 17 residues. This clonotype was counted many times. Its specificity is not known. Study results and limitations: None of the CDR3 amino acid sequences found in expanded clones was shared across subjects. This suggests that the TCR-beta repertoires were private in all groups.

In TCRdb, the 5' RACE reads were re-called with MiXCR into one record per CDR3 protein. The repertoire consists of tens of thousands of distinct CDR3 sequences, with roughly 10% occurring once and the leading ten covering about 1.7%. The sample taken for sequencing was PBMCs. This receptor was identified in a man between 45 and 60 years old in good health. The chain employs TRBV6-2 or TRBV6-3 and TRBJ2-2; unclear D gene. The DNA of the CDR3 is TGTGCCAGCAGTTACCCAAGCTTAGGGTCGGGCACCGGGGAGCTGTTTTTT. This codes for CASSYPSLGSGTGELFF.